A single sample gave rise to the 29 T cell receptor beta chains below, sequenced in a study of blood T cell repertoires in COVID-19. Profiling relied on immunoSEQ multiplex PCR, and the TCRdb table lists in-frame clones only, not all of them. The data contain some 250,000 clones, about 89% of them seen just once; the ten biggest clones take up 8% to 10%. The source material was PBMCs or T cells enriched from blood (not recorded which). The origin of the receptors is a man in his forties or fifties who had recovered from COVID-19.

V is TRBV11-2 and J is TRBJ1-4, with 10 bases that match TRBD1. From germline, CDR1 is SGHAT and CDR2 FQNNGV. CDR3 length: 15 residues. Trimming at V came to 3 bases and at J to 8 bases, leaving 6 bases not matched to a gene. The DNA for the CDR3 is TGTGCCAGCAGCTTGGTTGGGACAGGGGTGGAAAAACTGTTTTTT. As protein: CASSLVGTGVEKLFF.

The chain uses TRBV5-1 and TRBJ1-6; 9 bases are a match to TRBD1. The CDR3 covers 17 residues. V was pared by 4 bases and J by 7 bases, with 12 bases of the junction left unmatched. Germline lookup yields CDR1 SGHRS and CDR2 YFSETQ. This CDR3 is CASSQTGQGMGNSPLHF. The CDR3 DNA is TGCGCCAGCAGCCAAACCGGACAGGGGATGGGGAATTCACCCCTCCACTTT. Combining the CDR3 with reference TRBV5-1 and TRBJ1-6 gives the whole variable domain KAGVTQTPRYLIKTRGQQVTLSCSPISGHRSVSWYQQTPGQGLQFLFEYFSETQRNKGNFPGRFSGRQFSNSRSEMNVSTLELGDSALYLCASSQTGQGMGNSPLHFGNGTRLTVT.

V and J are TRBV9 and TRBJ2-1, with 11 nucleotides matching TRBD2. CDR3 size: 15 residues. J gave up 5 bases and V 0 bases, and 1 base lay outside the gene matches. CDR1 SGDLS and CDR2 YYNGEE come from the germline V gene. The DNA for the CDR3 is TGTGCCAGCAGCGTAGAACTAGCGGGGGACAATGAGCAGTTCTTC. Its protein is CASSVELAGDNEQFF.

The CDR3 region is CASSLGGSGFEKLFF. CDR3 bases: TGTGCCAGCAGCTTAGGAGGATCGGGGTTTGAAAAACTGTTTTTT. The V call is TRBV7-9, the J call TRBJ1-4, with D unclear. The V end was cut by 1 base, the J end by 7 bases, with 13 bases between. The CDR3 sequence is 15 residues long. Germline CDR1 reads SEHNR; CDR2 reads FQNEAQ (reference sequence).

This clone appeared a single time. DNA of the CDR3: TGTGCCAGCAGTTCCCCCCTCGGAGACAGGACCTCAATGAAGACCCAGTACTTC. Its translation is CASSSPLGDRTSMKTQYF. This chain links TRBV28 with TRBJ2-5; a weak D match, TRBD1 (6 bases). This CDR3 has 18 residues. The V end was cut by 4 bases, the J end by 6 bases, with 27 bases between. Germline lookup yields CDR1 MDHEN and CDR2 SYDVKM.

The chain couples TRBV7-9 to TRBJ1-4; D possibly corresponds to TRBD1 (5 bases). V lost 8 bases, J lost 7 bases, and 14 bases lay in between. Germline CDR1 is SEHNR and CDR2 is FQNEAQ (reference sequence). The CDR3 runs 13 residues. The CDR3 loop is CASGAGRGEKLFF. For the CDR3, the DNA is TGTGCCAGCGGTGCGGGGCGGGGTGAAAAACTGTTTTTT.

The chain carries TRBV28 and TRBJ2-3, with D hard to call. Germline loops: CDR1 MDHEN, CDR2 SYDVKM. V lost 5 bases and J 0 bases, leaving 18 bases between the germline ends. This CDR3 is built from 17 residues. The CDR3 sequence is CASSQSSGATSTDTQYF. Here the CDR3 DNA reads TGTGCCAGCAGTCAAAGTAGTGGCGCGACTAGCACAGATACGCAGTATTTT.

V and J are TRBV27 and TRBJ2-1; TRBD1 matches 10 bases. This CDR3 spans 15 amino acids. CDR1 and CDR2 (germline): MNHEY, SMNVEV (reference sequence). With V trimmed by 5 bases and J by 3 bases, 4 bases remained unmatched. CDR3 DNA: TGTGCCAGCAGTCCGGACAGGGGGTTCTACAATGAGCAGTTCTTC. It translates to CASSPDRGFYNEQFF.

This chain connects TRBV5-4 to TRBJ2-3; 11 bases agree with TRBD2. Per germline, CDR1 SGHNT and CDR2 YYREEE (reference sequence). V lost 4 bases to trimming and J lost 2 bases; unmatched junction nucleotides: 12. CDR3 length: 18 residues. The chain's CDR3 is CASSRLAGTLRPTDTQYF. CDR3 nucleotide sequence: TGTGCCAGCAGCCGACTAGCGGGAACTCTACGACCCACAGATACGCAGTATTTT.

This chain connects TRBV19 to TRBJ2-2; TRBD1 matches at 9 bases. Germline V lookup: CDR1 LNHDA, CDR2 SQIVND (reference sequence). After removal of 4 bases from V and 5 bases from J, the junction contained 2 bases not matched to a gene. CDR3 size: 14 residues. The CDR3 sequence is CASSTTGGTGELFF. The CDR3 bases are TGTGCCAGTAGTACGACAGGGGGGACCGGGGAGCTGTTTTTT.

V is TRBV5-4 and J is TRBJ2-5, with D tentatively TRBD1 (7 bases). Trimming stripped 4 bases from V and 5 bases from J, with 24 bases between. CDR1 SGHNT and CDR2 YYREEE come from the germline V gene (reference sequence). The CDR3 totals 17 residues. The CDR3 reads CASSDLSEGATAETQYF. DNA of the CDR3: TGTGCCAGCAGCGATCTCTCGGAGGGGGCAACTGCTGAGACCCAGTACTTC.

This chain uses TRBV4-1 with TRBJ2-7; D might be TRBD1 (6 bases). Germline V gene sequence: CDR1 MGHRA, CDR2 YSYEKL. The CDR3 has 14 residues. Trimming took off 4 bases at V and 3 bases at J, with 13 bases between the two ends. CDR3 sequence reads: CASSRKQGDYEQYF. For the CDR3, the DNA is TGCGCCAGCAGCCGAAAACAGGGTGACTACGAGCAGTACTTC.

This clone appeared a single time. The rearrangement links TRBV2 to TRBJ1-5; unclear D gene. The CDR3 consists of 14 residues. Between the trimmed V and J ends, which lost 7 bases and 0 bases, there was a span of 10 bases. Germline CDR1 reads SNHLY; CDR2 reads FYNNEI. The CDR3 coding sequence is TGTGCCAGCAATGGGGAGTATAGCAATCAGCCCCAGCATTTT. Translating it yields CASNGEYSNQPQHF.

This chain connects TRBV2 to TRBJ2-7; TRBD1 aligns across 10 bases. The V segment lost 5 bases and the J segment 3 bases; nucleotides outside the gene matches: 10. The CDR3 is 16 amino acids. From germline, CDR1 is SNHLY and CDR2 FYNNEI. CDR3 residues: CASSLAGTGDFYEQYF. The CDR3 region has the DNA TGTGCCAGCAGTTTAGCCGGGACAGGGGACTTCTACGAGCAGTACTTC.

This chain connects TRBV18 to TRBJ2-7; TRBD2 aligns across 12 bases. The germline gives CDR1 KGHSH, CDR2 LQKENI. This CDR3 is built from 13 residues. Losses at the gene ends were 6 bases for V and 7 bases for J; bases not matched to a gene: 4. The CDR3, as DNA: TGTGCCAGCTCGCCGGGACTAGCGGGTGAGCAGTACTTC. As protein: CASSPGLAGEQYF.

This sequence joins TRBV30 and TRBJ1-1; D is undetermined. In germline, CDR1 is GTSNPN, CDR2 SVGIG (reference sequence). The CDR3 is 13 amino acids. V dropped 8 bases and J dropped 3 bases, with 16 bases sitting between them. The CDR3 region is CALNRAGDTEAFF. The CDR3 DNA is TGTGCCCTGAACCGCGCGGGCGACACTGAAGCTTTCTTT.

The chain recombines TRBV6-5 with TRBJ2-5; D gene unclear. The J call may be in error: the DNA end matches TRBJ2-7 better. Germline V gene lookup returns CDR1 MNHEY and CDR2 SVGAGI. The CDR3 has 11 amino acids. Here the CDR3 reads CASSASYEQYF. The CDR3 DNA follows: TGTGCCAGCAGCGCCTCCTACGAGCAGTACTTC.

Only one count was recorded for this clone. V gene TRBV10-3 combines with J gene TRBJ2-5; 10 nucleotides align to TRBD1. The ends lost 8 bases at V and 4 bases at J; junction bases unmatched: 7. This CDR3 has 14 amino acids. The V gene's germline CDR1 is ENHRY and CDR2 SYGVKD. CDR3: CAIAPGQGSETQYF. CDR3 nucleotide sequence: TGTGCCATCGCCCCGGGACAGGGGTCAGAGACCCAGTACTTC.

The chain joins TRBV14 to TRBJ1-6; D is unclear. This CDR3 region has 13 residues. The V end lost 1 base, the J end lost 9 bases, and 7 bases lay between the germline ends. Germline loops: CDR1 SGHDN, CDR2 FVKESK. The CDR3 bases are TGTGCCAGCAGCCAAGTTGCGCTTTCACCCCTCCACTTT. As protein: CASSQVALSPLHF.

The CDR3 loop is CASSLVGGQETQYF. In DNA form, the CDR3 reads TGCGCCAGCAGCTTGGTTGGGGGGCAAGAGACCCAGTACTTC. The chain employs TRBV5-1 and TRBJ2-5; possible D gene TRBD2, 6 bases. This CDR3 comprises 14 residues. Germline CDR1 and CDR2: SGHRS and YFSETQ. Trimming left V 0 bases short and J 2 bases short, with 8 bases between.

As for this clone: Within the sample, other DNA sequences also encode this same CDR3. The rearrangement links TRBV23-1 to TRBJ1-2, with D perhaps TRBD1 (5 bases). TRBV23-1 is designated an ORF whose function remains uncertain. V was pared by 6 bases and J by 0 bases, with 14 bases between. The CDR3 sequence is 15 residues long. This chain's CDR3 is CASRPTEKANYGYTF. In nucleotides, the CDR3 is TGCGCCAGCAGGCCGACAGAAAAAGCTAACTATGGCTACACCTTC.

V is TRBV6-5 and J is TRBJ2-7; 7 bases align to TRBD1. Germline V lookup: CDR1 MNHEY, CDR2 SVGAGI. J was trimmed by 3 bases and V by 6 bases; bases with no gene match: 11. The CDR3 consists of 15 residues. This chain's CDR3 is CASSHTGVRDYEQYF. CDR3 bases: TGTGCCAGCAGCCATACAGGGGTAAGAGACTACGAGCAGTACTTC.

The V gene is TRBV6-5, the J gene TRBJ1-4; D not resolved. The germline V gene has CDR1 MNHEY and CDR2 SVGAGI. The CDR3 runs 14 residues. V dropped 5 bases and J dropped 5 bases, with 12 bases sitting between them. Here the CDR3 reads CASSRTAGNEKLFF. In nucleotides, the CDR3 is TGTGCCAGCAGTCGAACCGCGGGGAATGAAAAACTGTTTTTT.

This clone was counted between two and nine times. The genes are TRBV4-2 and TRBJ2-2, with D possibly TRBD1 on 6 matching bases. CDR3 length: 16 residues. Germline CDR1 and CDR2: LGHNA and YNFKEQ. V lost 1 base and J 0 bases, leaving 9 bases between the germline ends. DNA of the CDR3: TGTGCCAGCAGCCAAGCAGGGGACCCGAACACCGGGGAGCTGTTTTTT. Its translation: CASSQAGDPNTGELFF.

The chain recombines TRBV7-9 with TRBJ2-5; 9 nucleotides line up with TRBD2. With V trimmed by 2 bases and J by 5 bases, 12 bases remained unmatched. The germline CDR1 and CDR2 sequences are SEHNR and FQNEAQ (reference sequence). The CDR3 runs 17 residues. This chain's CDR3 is CASSLRRSRTSVETQYF. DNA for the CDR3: TGTGCCAGCAGCTTAAGGAGGTCCCGGACTAGCGTCGAGACCCAGTACTTC.

The CDR3: CASSPRKGTVLRNEQFF. CDR3 in DNA: TGTGCCAGCAGCCCCAGGAAGGGGACAGTTCTTCGTAATGAGCAGTTCTTC. The chain has TRBV21-1 and TRBJ2-1; the DNA was not compared with TRBD1, the D call given in the table. TRBV21-1 is deemed a pseudogene. This CDR3 has 17 residues.

DNA of the CDR3: TGTGCCAGCTCAGGGACTAGCGGGACTGTGGCCACAGATACGCAGTATTTT. Encoded protein: CASSGTSGTVATDTQYF. The gene calls are TRBV18 and TRBJ2-3; 13 positions agree with TRBD2. Germline CDR1 KGHSH, CDR2 LQKENI. Trimming removed 5 bases from V and 2 bases from J; junction bases left unmatched: 7. This CDR3 is 17 amino acids long.

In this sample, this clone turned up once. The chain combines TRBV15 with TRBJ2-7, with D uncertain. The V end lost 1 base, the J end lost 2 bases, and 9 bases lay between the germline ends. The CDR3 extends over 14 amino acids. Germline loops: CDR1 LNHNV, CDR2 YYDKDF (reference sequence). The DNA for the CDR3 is TGTGCCACCAGCAGAGGTACCGGTACCTACGAGCAGTACTTC. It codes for CATSRGTGTYEQYF.

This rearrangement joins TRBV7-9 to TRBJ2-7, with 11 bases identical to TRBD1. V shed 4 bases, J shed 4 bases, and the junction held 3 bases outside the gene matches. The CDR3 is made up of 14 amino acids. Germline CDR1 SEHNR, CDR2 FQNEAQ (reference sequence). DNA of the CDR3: TGTGCCAGCAGCTCGGGACAGGGGGGGTACGAGCAGTACTTC. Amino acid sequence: CASSSGQGGYEQYF.